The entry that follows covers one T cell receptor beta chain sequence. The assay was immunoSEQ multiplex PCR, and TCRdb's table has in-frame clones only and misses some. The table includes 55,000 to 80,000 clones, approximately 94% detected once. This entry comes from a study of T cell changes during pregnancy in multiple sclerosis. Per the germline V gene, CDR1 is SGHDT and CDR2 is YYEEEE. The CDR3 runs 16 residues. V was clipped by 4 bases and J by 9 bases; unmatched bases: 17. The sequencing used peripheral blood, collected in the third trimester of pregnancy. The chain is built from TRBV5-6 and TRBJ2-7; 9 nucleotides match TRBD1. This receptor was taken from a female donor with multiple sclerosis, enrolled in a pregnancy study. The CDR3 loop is CASSGKMTGGVDGQYF. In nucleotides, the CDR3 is TGTGCCAGCAGCGGAAAGATGACAGGGGGGGTTGATGGGCAGTACTTC.